One sample yielded the 25 T cell receptor beta chains listed below, sequenced in a study of a mutant IDH1 vaccine in newly diagnosed glioma (dated by TCRdb to the early 2020s). Libraries were made using the immunoSEQ multiplex PCR assay. The source is immuneACCESS, and TCRdb retained only in-frame sequences with V and J called. Part of the clones is not carried over; for the studies checked, unresolved V genes explain less than half of this, and the remainder is unexplained. Within this sample are over 50,000 clones, with roughly 72% of them counted one time only. The ten largest clones represent around 4.9% of the sample. These TCRs are of unknown antigen specificity. Taken with the paper, the label for time point translates to: week 47, end of study. Each vaccine dose was 300 ug of a 20-mer mutant IDH1 peptide in Montanide, given subcutaneously with topical imiquimod. Sequenced here: PBMCs, sampled from a glioma patient whose treatment included an IDH1 peptide vaccine. The receptors were gathered from a woman between 40 and 50 years old with glioma. Some clones in this sample may be carry-over from other donors' samples.

This clone was observed a handful of times. The genes are TRBV5-4 and TRBJ1-6; D remains unclear. The CDR3 covers 12 residues. Looked up from germline, CDR1 is SGHNT and CDR2 is YYREEE (reference sequence). Trimming took off 3 bases at V and 7 bases at J, with 5 bases between the two ends. The CDR3: CASSSLNSPLHF. In nucleotides, the CDR3 is TGTGCCAGCAGCTCCTTAAATTCACCCCTCCACTTT.

The CDR3 bases are TGTGCCAGCCGACAGGGAACCGACGCTTATGGCTACACCTTC. It yields the protein CASRQGTDAYGYTF. V is TRBV19 and J is TRBJ1-2, with TRBD1 matching 7 bases. The length of the CDR3 is 14 residues. J lost 5 bases, V lost 9 bases, and 12 bases had no gene match. CDR1 and CDR2 from the germline V gene are LNHDA and SQIVND (reference sequence).

This chain joins TRBV7-8 and TRBJ1-2; possibly TRBD1 for D (6 bases). The germline V and J ends were trimmed by 4 bases and 1 base, with 7 bases remaining between them. CDR3 length: 13 residues. Germline V gene lookup returns CDR1 SGHVS and CDR2 FQNEAQ. The CDR3 DNA reads TGTGCCAGCAGCTCACAGGGTAACTATGGCTACACCTTC. Amino acids: CASSSQGNYGYTF.

The V call is TRBV19, the J call TRBJ1-4, with D possibly being TRBD1 (5 bases). The CDR3 covers 14 residues. The germline V gene encodes CDR1 LNHDA and CDR2 SQIVND (reference sequence). Trimming shortened V by 6 bases and J by 6 bases, and 14 bases separated the two germline ends. CDR3 sequence reads: CASRPTGGDEKLFF. DNA for the CDR3: TGTGCCAGTAGACCGACGGGGGGAGATGAAAAACTGTTTTTT.

The chain carries TRBV9 and TRBJ1-1; D perhaps matches TRBD1 (5 bases). Germline V gene sequence: CDR1 SGDLS, CDR2 YYNGEE. V dropped 6 bases and J dropped 0 bases, with 18 bases sitting between them. There are 16 residues in the CDR3. CDR3: CASTPLGLLMNTEAFF. CDR3 coding DNA: TGTGCCAGCACCCCCCTGGGACTCCTCATGAACACTGAAGCTTTCTTT.

The chain is built from TRBV4-1 and TRBJ1-1, with D unclear. The V gene's germline CDR1 is MGHRA and CDR2 YSYEKL. V lost 1 base and J lost 1, with 10 bases in between. The CDR3 runs 15 residues. CDR3 amino acids: CASSQVGSRNTEAFF. The CDR3 DNA sequence: TGCGCCAGCAGCCAAGTGGGGAGTAGGAACACTGAAGCTTTCTTT.

The rearrangement uses TRBV4-3 and TRBJ2-5, with 9 nucleotides matching TRBD2. Matching the DNA end better, TRBJ2-7 makes the J call doubtful. This CDR3 spans 15 amino acids. The germline CDR1 and CDR2 sequences are LGHNA and YSLEER. The CDR3 nucleotides read TGCGCCAGCAGCCAAGGGGCGGGAGGGCCTTTCGAGCAGTACTTC. Translation gives CASSQGAGGPFEQYF.

The chain is built from TRBV5-4 and TRBJ2-7; 8 bases line up with TRBD1. CDR1 and CDR2 from the germline V gene are SGHNT and YYREEE (reference sequence). This CDR3 spans 15 amino acids. V gave up 0 bases and J gave up 2 bases; unmatched junction bases: 4. The CDR3 sequence: CASSLGQGRPYEQYF. CDR3 coding DNA: TGTGCCAGCAGCTTGGGACAGGGGCGACCCTACGAGCAGTACTTC.

The V gene is TRBV10-3, the J gene TRBJ2-3; D is ambiguous. CDR3 size: 14 residues. V lost 7 bases and J lost 2, with 13 bases in between. Germline V gene data show CDR1 as ENHRY and CDR2 as SYGVKD. The CDR3, as DNA: TGTGCCATCACCTCCCGGGCCTTCACAGATACGCAGTATTTT. Translation: CAITSRAFTDTQYF.

The rearrangement uses TRBV6-5 and TRBJ2-7, with D maybe TRBD2 (5 bases). Germline assignment: CDR1 MNHEY and CDR2 SVGAGI. CDR3 length: 15 residues. V lost 7 bases to trimming and J lost 3 bases, with 19 bases between them. The CDR3: CASTPLGSRGYEQYF. CDR3 bases: TGTGCCAGCACGCCCTTGGGCAGCCGGGGCTACGAGCAGTACTTC.

The chain has TRBV5-4 and TRBJ2-1; 10 bases fit TRBD2. Germline lookup yields CDR1 SGHNT and CDR2 YYREEE (reference sequence). The CDR3 is 15 amino acids. The junction had 9 bases not matched to a gene; V was cut back by 3 bases and J by 9 bases. DNA of the CDR3: TGTGCCAGCAGCTGGGCTAGCGGGGGCCCGGGTGAGCAGTTCTTC. As protein: CASSWASGGPGEQFF.

This clone came up a few times. V is TRBV9 and J is TRBJ1-2; D might be TRBD1 (5 bases). CDR3 length: 12 amino acids. Trimming pared 5 bases from V and 7 bases from J, leaving 12 bases between. Germline values: CDR1 SGDLS, CDR2 YYNGEE. This chain's CDR3 is CASSIQASGYTF. The DNA for the CDR3 is TGTGCCAGCAGTATACAGGCGTCTGGCTACACCTTC.

About this clone: Distinct nucleotide sequences in the sample also encode this CDR3. CDR3 nucleotides: TGTGCCAGCAGCCTCGACCTTAATGAAAAACTGTTTTTT. Translated: CASSLDLNEKLFF. This chain joins TRBV5-5 and TRBJ1-4; D not certain. Germline V gene lookup returns CDR1 SGHKS and CDR2 YYEKEE (reference sequence). The CDR3 covers 13 residues. V was trimmed by 4 bases and J by 4 bases, leaving 8 bases between them. Together with reference TRBV5-5 and TRBJ1-4, the CDR3 gives the full variable domain: DAGVTQSPTHLIKTRGQQVTLRCSPISGHKSVSWYQQVLGQGPQFIFQYYEKEERGRGNFPDRFSARQFPNYSSELNVNALLLGDSALYLCASSLDLNEKLFFGSGTQLSVL.

The chain links TRBV5-1 to TRBJ1-2, with 8 bases matching TRBD1. V gave up 5 bases and J gave up 6 bases; unmatched junction bases: 3. The CDR3 spans 12 residues. CDR1 and CDR2 from the germline V gene are SGHRS and YFSETQ. The CDR3 coding sequence is TGCGCCAGCAGGGACAGGGTGGATGGCTACACCTTC. Translated: CASRDRVDGYTF.

The chain couples TRBV5-8 to TRBJ1-2; D unclear. The CDR3 consists of 15 residues. The germline CDR1 and CDR2 sequences are SGHTS and YDEGEE. The V gene lost 2 bases and the J gene lost 3 bases, with 14 bases spanning the gap. Here the CDR3 DNA reads TGTGCCAGCAGCTTAGGAGGATGGATGGACTATGGCTACACCTTC. Its translation: CASSLGGWMDYGYTF.

This rearrangement joins TRBV15 to TRBJ2-1; 11 nucleotides align to TRBD2. In germline, CDR1 is LNHNV, CDR2 YYDKDF (reference sequence). The CDR3 is 16 residues long. The V and J ends lost 0 bases and 8 bases, in that order; junction bases with no gene match: 6. The CDR3 nucleotides read TGTGCCACCAGCAGAGATCTTAGCGGGGGGGCCGATGAGCAGTTCTTC. It translates to CATSRDLSGGADEQFF. Full variable domain (remainder filled in from reference TRBV15 and TRBJ2-1): DAMVIQNPRYQVTQFGKPVTLSCSQTLNHNVMYWYQQKSSQAPKLLFHYYDKDFNNEADTPDNFQSRRPNTSFCFLDIRSPGLGDTAMYLCATSRDLSGGADEQFFGPGTRLTVL.

This chain links TRBV7-2 with TRBJ1-1; 7 bases are a match to TRBD1. J was trimmed by 1 base and V by 2 bases; bases with no gene match: 1. The CDR3 sequence is 14 residues long. Germline-derived CDR1 and CDR2 are SGHTA and FQGNSA. DNA of the CDR3: TGTGCCAGCAGCTTATCAGGGGGGAACACTGAAGCTTTCTTT. It encodes CASSLSGGNTEAFF.

The chain links TRBV30 to TRBJ2-5, with 9 positions matching TRBD1. Unmatched junction bases numbered 6, after V lost 4 bases and J lost 3 bases. The CDR3 loop spans 14 amino acids. Germline assignment: CDR1 GTSNPN and CDR2 SVGIG (reference sequence). The chain's CDR3 is CAWTPTGGKETQYF. As DNA, the CDR3 is TGTGCCTGGACTCCGACAGGGGGAAAAGAGACCCAGTACTTC.

The rearrangement uses TRBV29-1 and TRBJ2-5; D gene ambiguous. CDR3 length: 12 residues. Germline V CDR1 and CDR2: SQVTM, ANQGSEA. The germline V and J ends were trimmed by 4 bases and 3 bases, with 9 bases remaining between them. The CDR3 DNA reads TGCAGCGTTGTATCCGGAGAAGAGACCCAGTACTTC. Its protein is CSVVSGEETQYF.

The chain couples TRBV6-6 to TRBJ2-7; D gene uncertain. The CDR3 extends over 14 amino acids. Trimming removed 2 bases from V and 6 bases from J, with 14 bases in between. The germline gives CDR1 MNHNY, CDR2 SVGAGI (reference sequence). In DNA form, the CDR3 reads TGTGCCAGCAGTTACGGTGGGCAACCTGGCGAGCAGTACTTC. This codes for CASSYGGQPGEQYF.

A single count supports this clone. Since a much larger clone is just one base distant, this may be a read error. The rearrangement links TRBV6-1 to TRBJ2-5, with D maybe TRBD2 (6 bases). The CDR3 is 13 amino acids. The ends were cut back, 5 bases at V and 11 bases at J, with 18 bases in the middle. Per the germline V gene, CDR1 is MNHNS and CDR2 is SASEGT. The CDR3 nucleotides are TGTGCCAGCAGTACCGGGGTGCCGGGGGAGCAGTACTTC. The encoded protein is CASSTGVPGEQYF.

V usage is TRBV6-6 and J usage is TRBJ1-1; 9 bases map to TRBD1. Trimming took 6 bases from V and 6 from J; bases not matched to a gene: 11. Germline CDR1 is MNHNY and CDR2 is SVGAGI (reference sequence). CDR3 length equals 15 residues. In DNA form, the CDR3 reads TGTGCCAGCAGGGGTCCGGGACAGGGAGGGGCTGAAGCTTTCTTT. Protein: CASRGPGQGGAEAFF.

The chain recombines TRBV12-5 with TRBJ2-7, with D unresolved. Trimming removed 2 bases from V and 6 bases from J, with 11 bases in between. Germline lookup yields CDR1 LGHNT and CDR2 FRNRAP. The length of the CDR3 is 13 residues. The DNA of the CDR3 is TGTGCTAGTGGTTTGCCCCCTCTTGGCGAGCAGTACTTC. As protein: CASGLPPLGEQYF.

The gene calls are TRBV7-8 and TRBJ1-4, with D unclear. This CDR3 has 13 residues. The germline V gene has CDR1 SGHVS and CDR2 FQNEAQ. Trimming stripped 2 bases from V and 3 bases from J, with 4 bases between. For the CDR3, the DNA is TGTGCCAGCAGCTTAACAGCTAATGAAAAACTGTTTTTT. Its translation is CASSLTANEKLFF.

This chain connects TRBV10-3 to TRBJ2-1; TRBD1 might be the D (6 bases). CDR1 and CDR2 from the germline V gene are ENHRY and SYGVKD. CDR3 length: 12 amino acids. Deletions cut 5 bases from V and 7 bases from J, with 9 bases between. CDR3 bases: TGTGCCATCAGTTCAGGGGAAAATGAGCAGTTCTTC. This gives the protein CAISSGENEQFF.